The TCR beta chain described here comes from a study of post-analysis software for immune sequencing data. Study summary: The study covered relapsing-remitting, secondary progressive and progressive-relapsing courses of multiple sclerosis. Study-wide results and limits: Roughly 5 TRBV segments, including TRBV5-6, TRBV5-1 and TRBV20-1, were more frequent in patients than controls.

Incorporated into the TCR beta cDNA libraries were unique molecular identifiers, which served to reduce PCR and sequencing biases. MiXCR, run by TCRdb on the PCR reads, gives a single entry per CDR3 protein. The data contain 430,000 or so distinct CDR3 sequences, 30% to 45% of them singletons. This clonotype turned up a few times. Its antigen is undetermined. J lost 5 bases, V lost 7 bases, and 5 bases had no gene match. This CDR3 contains 13 residues. The germline gives CDR1 MNHNS, CDR2 SASEGT. The sequenced material came from blood. The chain is built from TRBV6-1 and TRBJ2-7; 10 nucleotides align to TRBD1. This receptor was taken from a girl aged 2-15 years with multiple sclerosis. The CDR3: CASTRTGGHEQYF. CDR3 nucleotide sequence: TGTGCCAGCACCCGGACAGGGGGACACGAGCAGTACTTC.